The rows below give T cell receptor beta chains drawn from one sample of a study of T cell repertoires in cytomegalovirus infection. TCRdb itself ran the reads through MiXCR, one entry per CDR3 protein. The repertoire has fewer than 200,000 distinct CDR3 sequences, roughly 20% of them found once; the top ten carry roughly 2.9%. The specimen sequenced was PBMCs. The receptors were gathered from a human donor in good health (CMV status not recorded). Some clones in this sample may be carry-over from other donors' samples. CDR3s include the opening cysteine and the closing phenylalanine or tryptophan. The D gene is left open where the match is weak. The listing skips clone size in some rows; elsewhere it reads once, few, many or a size class.

size: many
V: TRBV27
D: -
J: TRBJ1-1
DNA: TGTGCCAGCAGTTTCCTCTACCCCGATGGCGTGGAAGCTTTCTTT
CDR3: CASSFLYPDGVEAFF

size: few
V: TRBV29-1
D: -
J: TRBJ2-3
DNA: TGCAGCGTTGAGCAGGACAGCACAGATACGCAGTATTTT
CDR3: CSVEQDSTDTQYF

size: -
V: TRBV2
D: TRBD1
J: TRBJ1-4
DNA: TGTGCCAGCACCAGGACAGGGGAAGCGGCTAATGAAAAACTGTTTTTT
CDR3: CASTRTGEAANEKLFF

size: -
V: TRBV6-2/TRBV6-3
D: -
J: TRBJ1-5
DNA: TGTGCCAGCAGGGCTCCCTCAGGGAATCAGCCCCAGCATTTT
CDR3: CASRAPSGNQPQHF

size: few
V: TRBV6-5
D: TRBD1
J: TRBJ2-7
DNA: TGTGCCAGCAGTTACTCGGACAGGGGAAGCTACGAGCAGTACTTC
CDR3: CASSYSDRGSYEQYF

size: few
V: TRBV28
D: -
J: TRBJ2-5
DNA: TGTGCCAGCAGTTTAAGAGGCGGCCCTTTGACAGAGACCCAGTACTTC
CDR3: CASSLRGGPLTETQYF

size: many
V: TRBV7-2
D: -
J: TRBJ2-7
DNA: TGTGCCAGCAGCTTAGGACAGGCAAGCGAGCAGTACTTC
CDR3: CASSLGQASEQYF

size: -
V: TRBV2
D: TRBD2
J: TRBJ2-1
DNA: TGTGCCAGCAAGACTAGCGGGAGTTCAAATGAGCAGTTCTTC
CDR3: CASKTSGSSNEQFF

size: few
V: TRBV20-1
D: -
J: TRBJ1-1
DNA: TGCAGTGCCTACAGGGTGAACACTGAAGCTTTCTTT
CDR3: CSAYRVNTEAFF

size: -
V: TRBV7-9
D: -
J: TRBJ1-5
DNA: TGTGCCAGCAGCTTAGGGGGGATCCAGCCCCAGCATTTT
CDR3: CASSLGGIQPQHF

size: few
V: TRBV7-9
D: -
J: TRBJ1-5
DNA: TGTGCCAGCAGCTTAGGAACCGAGAATCAGCCCCAGCATTTT
CDR3: CASSLGTENQPQHF

size: few
V: TRBV28
D: -
J: TRBJ2-7
DNA: TGTGCCACCGGGGCCGCAACCCCCCGCTACGAGCAGTACTTC
CDR3: CATGAATPRYEQYF

size: -
V: TRBV20-1
D: -
J: TRBJ1-5
DNA: TGCAGTGCCCAAGGCCAGGGGAATCAGCCCCAGCATTTT
CDR3: CSAQGQGNQPQHF

size: few
V: TRBV10-3
D: -
J: TRBJ1-6
DNA: TGTGCCGGAACAGGGTCCTATAATTCACCCCTCCACTTT
CDR3: CAGTGSYNSPLHF

size: -
V: TRBV7-3
D: -
J: TRBJ2-3
DNA: TGTGCCAGCAGCCAAGATACCGGGAGATCAGATACGCAGTATTTT
CDR3: CASSQDTGRSDTQYF

size: -
V: TRBV6-2/TRBV6-3
D: -
J: TRBJ2-3
DNA: TGTGCCAGCAGTTCCAAGACAAGATCCACAGATACGCAGTATTTT
CDR3: CASSSKTRSTDTQYF

size: -
V: TRBV6-1
D: TRBD1
J: TRBJ2-5
DNA: TGTGCCAGCTCTAAGACAGGGGAGACCCAGTACTTC
CDR3: CASSKTGETQYF

size: few
V: TRBV2
D: TRBD1
J: TRBJ2-3
DNA: TGTGCCAGCAGCCCGGACAGGACAGATACGCAGTATTTT
CDR3: CASSPDRTDTQYF

size: -
V: TRBV6-5
D: -
J: TRBJ1-3
DNA: TGTGCCAGCAGTTCCCTGGGACTAATGAGAGGAAACACCATATATTTT
CDR3: CASSSLGLMRGNTIYF

size: few
V: TRBV5-4
D: -
J: TRBJ2-2
DNA: TGTGCCAGCAGCTTGAGGGGGGGAACCGGGGAGCTGTTTTTT
CDR3: CASSLRGGTGELFF

size: few
V: TRBV20-1
D: -
J: TRBJ1-4
DNA: TGCAGTGCTAGGTCTAATGAAAAACTGTTTTTT
CDR3: CSARSNEKLFF

size: -
V: TRBV29-1
D: -
J: TRBJ1-2
DNA: TGCAGCTCCGGCGGCCAGGGCAGGGGCTACACCTTC
CDR3: CSSGGQGRGYTF

size: many
V: TRBV7-3
D: TRBD2
J: TRBJ2-1
DNA: TGTGCCAGCAGCCGGGGAGCGGGGGGGGTTGATTATGAGCAGTTCTTC
CDR3: CASSRGAGGVDYEQFF

size: few
V: TRBV5-1
D: -
J: TRBJ2-2
DNA: TGCGCCAGCAGCCCAGGGTTGAACCCGAACACCGGGGAGCTGTTTTTT
CDR3: CASSPGLNPNTGELFF

size: many
V: TRBV7-2
D: -
J: TRBJ2-1
DNA: TGTGCCAGCAGCTTAGGCCCGGGAGACTACAATGAGCAGTTCTTC
CDR3: CASSLGPGDYNEQFF

size: -
V: TRBV5-1
D: -
J: TRBJ1-1
DNA: TGCGCCAGCAGCTTGGATGGTGAAGAGTGGGGTCTGAACACTGAAGCTTTCTTT
CDR3: CASSLDGEEWGLNTEAFF

size: many
V: TRBV7-2
D: TRBD1
J: TRBJ1-4
DNA: TGTGCCAGCAGCCCCGGGGCCCCGGGACAGGGTAATGAAAAACTGTTTTTT
CDR3: CASSPGAPGQGNEKLFF

size: few
V: TRBV5-7
D: TRBD1
J: TRBJ2-7
DNA: TGTGCCAGCAGCCGGACAGGCAAATTCTACGAGCAGTACTTC
CDR3: CASSRTGKFYEQYF

size: -
V: TRBV18
D: -
J: TRBJ1-5
DNA: TGTGCCAGCTCACGGACAGCCGACAATCAGCCCCAGCATTTT
CDR3: CASSRTADNQPQHF

size: -
V: TRBV5-4
D: -
J: TRBJ1-1
DNA: TGTGCCAGCAGCTCCCCGACAAGACCTAACACTGAAGCTTTCTTT
CDR3: CASSSPTRPNTEAFF

size: -
V: TRBV11-3
D: -
J: TRBJ1-1
DNA: TGTGCCAGCAGCTTATCGGGGGGGGCGAACACTGAAGCTTTCTTT
CDR3: CASSLSGGANTEAFF

size: few
V: TRBV28
D: -
J: TRBJ2-1
DNA: TGTGCCAGCACCCCAGCGAAAAGGTTGAATGAGCAGTTCTTC
CDR3: CASTPAKRLNEQFF

size: few
V: TRBV28
D: -
J: TRBJ2-2
DNA: TGTGCCAGCAGTTTTCAGGGTTTTGAGGACACCGGGGAGCTGTTTTTT
CDR3: CASSFQGFEDTGELFF

size: many
V: TRBV12-3/TRBV12-4
D: -
J: TRBJ2-1
DNA: TGTGCCAGCCTCCGTCTCAATGAGCAGTTCTTC
CDR3: CASLRLNEQFF

size: -
V: TRBV11-1
D: -
J: TRBJ2-1
DNA: TGTGCCAGCAGCATTCAAGCCGGGACTGCCAACTACAATGAGCAGTTCTTC
CDR3: CASSIQAGTANYNEQFF

size: -
V: TRBV15
D: -
J: TRBJ2-7
DNA: TGTGCCACCAGCAGAGATTGGCAGGGGATCGAGCAGTACTTC
CDR3: CATSRDWQGIEQYF

size: -
V: TRBV7-2
D: TRBD2
J: TRBJ2-7
DNA: TGTGCCAGCAGCTTAGCGGGAGGGCCGGGGGAGCAGTACTTC
CDR3: CASSLAGGPGEQYF

size: few
V: TRBV29-1
D: TRBD2
J: TRBJ2-2
DNA: TGCAGCGTTGGAGGTTCTAGCGGGGCGAACACCGGGGAGCTGTTTTTT
CDR3: CSVGGSSGANTGELFF

size: few
V: TRBV28
D: -
J: TRBJ2-5
DNA: TGTGCCAGCAAAAAGGACTGGCTGCAAGAGACCCAGTACTTC
CDR3: CASKKDWLQETQYF

size: few
V: TRBV4-1
D: TRBD2
J: TRBJ2-5
DNA: TGCGCCAGCAGCCAAGGGATTAGCGGGAGTAGAGAGACCCAGTACTTC
CDR3: CASSQGISGSRETQYF

size: many
V: TRBV7-2
D: -
J: TRBJ1-5
DNA: TGTGCCAGCAGCTTAGAGATCAGGAAGCCCCAGCATTTT
CDR3: CASSLEIRKPQHF

size: -
V: TRBV12-3/TRBV12-4
D: -
J: TRBJ2-5
DNA: TGTGCCAGCAGCAACTCGGACGGGCAAGAGACCCAGTACTTC
CDR3: CASSNSDGQETQYF

size: few
V: TRBV7-3
D: -
J: TRBJ1-6
DNA: TGTGCCAGCAGCTTATACCGGGATTCACCCCTCCACTTT
CDR3: CASSLYRDSPLHF

size: few
V: TRBV19
D: -
J: TRBJ1-1
DNA: TGTGCCAGTAGTATAGACCTCCCCAGGCACACTGAAGCTTTCTTT
CDR3: CASSIDLPRHTEAFF

size: few
V: TRBV6-5
D: TRBD2
J: TRBJ2-7
DNA: TGTGCCAGCACCAGCGGGAGCTCCTACGAGCAGTACTTC
CDR3: CASTSGSSYEQYF

size: many
V: TRBV7-2
D: -
J: TRBJ1-1
DNA: TGTGCCAGCAGCTTAATCCGAGACACTGAAGCTTTCTTT
CDR3: CASSLIRDTEAFF

size: few
V: TRBV28
D: -
J: TRBJ2-7
DNA: TGTGCCAGCACCACTCCGGAGGGTTACGAGCAGTACTTC
CDR3: CASTTPEGYEQYF

size: many
V: TRBV28
D: -
J: TRBJ1-4
DNA: TGTGCCAGCACGGGCCGCCGCTTAGCTAATGAAAAACTGTTTTTT
CDR3: CASTGRRLANEKLFF

size: -
V: TRBV19
D: -
J: TRBJ2-1
DNA: TGTGCCAGTAAGACAGAATCATATCGTGAGCAGTTCTTC
CDR3: CASKTESYREQFF

size: few
V: TRBV12-3/TRBV12-4
D: -
J: TRBJ2-7
DNA: TGTGCCAGCTGCGGGCTCTCCTACGAGCAGTACTTC
CDR3: CASCGLSYEQYF